This T cell receptor (beta chain) was documented in a study of radiotherapy plus CTLA-4 blockade in lung cancer. This clone was detected once. TCRdb's table, derived via immunoSEQ multiplex PCR, lists solely in-frame clones and lacks some. The sample records around 99,000 clones, 85% to 90% being singletons. Germline V gene data show CDR1 as SGHRS and CDR2 as YFSETQ. J was trimmed by 3 bases and V by 4 bases; bases with no gene match: 9. This CDR3 contains 15 residues. The material was peripheral blood, obtained from a patient treated with radiotherapy plus ipilimumab. This rearrangement joins TRBV5-1 to TRBJ1-1; 7 bases line up with TRBD1. The clonotype originates from a human donor with non-small cell lung cancer that progressed on radiotherapy plus ipilimumab. CDR3 sequence: CASSPSTGTYTEAFF. CDR3 DNA: TGCGCCAGCAGCCCCTCGACAGGGACCTACACTGAAGCTTTCTTT. Full variable domain (missing parts from reference TRBV5-1 and TRBJ1-1): KAGVTQTPRYLIKTRGQQVTLSCSPISGHRSVSWYQQTPGQGLQFLFEYFSETQRNKGNFPGRFSGRQFSNSRSEMNVSTLELGDSALYLCASSPSTGTYTEAFFGQGTRLTVV.